This T cell receptor (beta chain) was profiled in a study of OX40 agonist ivuxolimab in advanced cancers. Study overall: Dose-escalation patients were diagnosed with hepatocellular carcinoma, melanoma, renal cell cancer or head and neck cancer. Among those treated, three patients had partial responses, one with hepatocellular carcinoma and two with cutaneous melanoma. Findings and caveats of the study: More expanded clones were found, on average, in CD8+ than in CD4+ T cells.

Sequencing used immunoSEQ multiplex PCR; TCRdb keeps in-frame clones, though not all of them. The sample carries some 45,000 clones, around 87% recorded once. Comment on this clone: Its cognate antigen is unknown.

Excluded were patients having autoimmune disease history or systemic immunosuppression. This clonotype was obtained from an adult with an advanced solid tumor such as melanoma, head and neck, liver or kidney cancer. The material sequenced was CD4+ or CD8+ T cells sorted from blood, taken in a trial of the OX40 agonist ivuxolimab.

In DNA, the CDR3 is TGTGCCAGCAGTGAAGAGGAAAGGGTGTCTGGAAACACCATATATTTT. Translated, it gives CASSEEERVSGNTIYF. This chain links TRBV6-1 with TRBJ1-3; D not certain. V gave up 1 base and J gave up 1 base, with 11 bases separating them. The CDR3 is 16 amino acids. In germline, CDR1 is MNHNS, CDR2 SASEGT.